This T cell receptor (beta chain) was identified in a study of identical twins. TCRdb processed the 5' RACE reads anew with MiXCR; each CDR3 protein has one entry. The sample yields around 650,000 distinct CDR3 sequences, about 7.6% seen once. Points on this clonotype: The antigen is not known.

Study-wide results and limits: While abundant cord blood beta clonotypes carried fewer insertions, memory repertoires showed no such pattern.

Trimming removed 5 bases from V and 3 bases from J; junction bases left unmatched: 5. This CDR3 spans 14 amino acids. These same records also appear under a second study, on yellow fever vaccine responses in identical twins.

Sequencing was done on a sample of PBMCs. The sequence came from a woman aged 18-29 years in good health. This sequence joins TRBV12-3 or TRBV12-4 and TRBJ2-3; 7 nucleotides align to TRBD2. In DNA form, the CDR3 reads TGTGCCAGCAGTCCGAACGGGGGGACAGATACGCAGTATTTT. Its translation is CASSPNGGTDTQYF.